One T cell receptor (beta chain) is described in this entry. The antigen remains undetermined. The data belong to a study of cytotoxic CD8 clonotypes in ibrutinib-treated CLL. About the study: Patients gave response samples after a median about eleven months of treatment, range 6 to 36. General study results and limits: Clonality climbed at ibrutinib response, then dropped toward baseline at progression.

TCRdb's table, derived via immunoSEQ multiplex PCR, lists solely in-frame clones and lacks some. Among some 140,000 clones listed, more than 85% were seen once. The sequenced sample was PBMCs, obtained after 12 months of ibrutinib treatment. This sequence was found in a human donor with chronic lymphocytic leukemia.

CDR3 nucleotides: TGCGCCAGCAGTGAACAGGGAGACAACGAGCAGTACTTC. Translation gives CASSEQGDNEQYF. The gene calls are TRBV10-1 and TRBJ2-7; a possible D gene is TRBD1 (6 bases). This CDR3 is built from 13 residues. The germline CDR1 and CDR2 sequences are WNHNN and SYGVQD (reference sequence). V was shortened by 3 bases and J by 5 bases, with 11 bases between the two germline ends.